One sample yielded the 32 T cell receptor beta chains listed below, sequenced in a study of CD8 T cells in Susac syndrome. Reverse transcription of roughly 0.45 to 1 ug RNA used random hexamers. TCRdb re-derived calls from the immunoSEQ multiplex PCR reads in MiXCR, one entry per CDR3 protein. The repertoire has 100,000 to 150,000 distinct CDR3 sequences, more than 80% of them found once; the top ten carry approximately 0.3%. The specimen was CD8+ T cells from PBMCs. These receptors all stem from a human donor with multiple sclerosis.

The table lists this clonotype with a count of one. The rearrangement uses TRBV24-1 and TRBJ2-1; D call uncertain. CDR3 length: 12 amino acids. Trimming removed 12 bases at V and 3 bases at J, with 11 bases between. Per germline, CDR1 KGHDR and CDR2 SFDVKD. This CDR3 reads CARKWRYNEQFF. The DNA for the CDR3 is TGTGCCCGGAAATGGCGCTACAATGAGCAGTTCTTC.

J is TRBJ1-6 and V is TRBV4-1, with TRBD1 matching 8 bases. Trimming took 0 bases from V and 9 from J; bases not matched to a gene: 13. Per the germline V gene, CDR1 is MGHRA and CDR2 is YSYEKL. The length of the CDR3 is 18 residues. CDR3 protein: CASSQDPRDRRRGSPLHF. The CDR3 bases are TGCGCCAGCAGCCAAGACCCCCGGGACAGGCGCCGGGGTTCACCCCTCCACTTT.

The chain uses TRBV6-1 and TRBJ2-1, with 13 bases identical to TRBD2. CDR1 is MNHNS, CDR2 SASEGT, per germline. The V gene end was trimmed by 6 bases and the J gene end by 7 bases; junction bases not matched to a gene: 15. This CDR3 region has 18 residues. The DNA of the CDR3 is TGTGCCAGCAGCTCGGGACTAGCGGGATGGGCTATAGGGAATGAGCAGTTCTTC. This sequence encodes CASSSGLAGWAIGNEQFF.

This clonotype was recorded only once. CDR3 in amino acids: CASSPIGAASRGDTQYF. Here the CDR3 DNA reads TGCGCCAGCAGCCCCATCGGGGCGGCATCCCGAGGTGATACGCAGTATTTT. The V and J genes are TRBV4-1 and TRBJ2-3; perhaps D is TRBD1 or TRBD2 (5 bases each). Germline lookup yields CDR1 MGHRA and CDR2 YSYEKL. The V gene lost 4 bases and the J gene lost 6 bases, with 23 bases spanning the gap. CDR3 length: 17 amino acids.

The chain uses TRBV5-6 and TRBJ1-1, with a weak D call TRBD1 (6 bases). The CDR3 sequence is 14 residues long. Trimming left V 3 bases short and J 4 bases short, with 13 bases between. The germline V gene has CDR1 SGHDT and CDR2 YYEEEE. The CDR3 bases are TGTGCCAGCAGCTGGGTGCGCAGGGGCACTGAAGCTTTCTTT. Amino acid sequence: CASSWVRRGTEAFF.

This clonotype was counted a single time. The V gene is TRBV12-3 or TRBV12-4, the J gene TRBJ2-2, with 7 nucleotides matching TRBD2. The CDR3 covers 15 residues. The trim removed 9 bases at V and 2 bases at J, leaving 9 bases unmatched. CDR3 sequence reads: CASSSLAPNTGELFF. The CDR3 DNA is TGTGCCAGTTCCTCACTAGCGCCCAACACCGGGGAGCTGTTTTTT.

V usage is TRBV7-9 and J usage is TRBJ2-3; D remains unclear. Germline V lookup: CDR1 SEHNR, CDR2 FQNEAQ (reference sequence). V lost 5 bases to trimming and J lost 4 bases, with 13 bases between them. The CDR3 has 14 amino acids. Here the CDR3 DNA reads TGTGCCAGCAGCCAGATAAACTTGGCAGATACGCAGTATTTT. Protein: CASSQINLADTQYF. Full variable domain (remainder filled in from reference TRBV7-9 and TRBJ2-3): DTGVSQNPRHKITKRGQNVTFRCDPISEHNRLYWYRQTLGQGPEFLTYFQNEAQLEKSRLLSDRFSAERPKGSFSTLEIQRTEQGDSAMYLCASSQINLADTQYFGPGTRLTVL.

This chain links TRBV21-1 with TRBJ2-3; TRBD2, the table's D call, lacks a check against the DNA. TRBV21-1 is deemed a pseudogene. The CDR3 loop spans 18 amino acids. The CDR3 DNA is TGTGCCAGCAGCAAGATTGCTAGCGGGAGCCTTAGCACAGATACGCAGTATTTT. It yields the protein CASSKIASGSLSTDTQYF.

The V gene is TRBV6-1, the J gene TRBJ2-7; no clear D gene. The CDR3 sequence is 14 residues long. CDR1 is MNHNS, CDR2 SASEGT, per germline. V gave up 2 bases and J gave up 4 bases, with 12 bases separating them. CDR3 DNA sequence: TGTGCCAGCAGTGAATTGGGGTCTGGTTACGAGCAGTACTTC. Translation gives CASSELGSGYEQYF.

The rearrangement joins TRBV19 to TRBJ1-1, with 8 bases lining up with TRBD1. The CDR3 is 15 amino acids. With V trimmed by 7 bases and J by 0 bases, 7 bases remained unmatched. The V gene's germline CDR1 is LNHDA and CDR2 SQIVND (reference sequence). The CDR3 protein is CASTTGQGLNTEAFF. CDR3 nucleotides: TGTGCCAGTACTACCGGACAGGGTTTGAACACTGAAGCTTTCTTT. The variable domain in full, with the rest retrieved from reference TRBV19 and TRBJ1-1, is DGGITQSPKYLFRKEGQNVTLSCEQNLNHDAMYWYRQDPGQGLRLIYYSQIVNDFQKGDIAEGYSVSREKKESFPLTVTSAQKNPTAFYLCASTTGQGLNTEAFFGQGTRLTVV.

The chain has TRBV9 and TRBJ2-1; maybe TRBD2 (6 bases). With 0 bases removed from V and 6 bases from J, the gap between germline ends came to 13 bases. Germline V lookup: CDR1 SGDLS, CDR2 YYNGEE. The CDR3 extends over 15 amino acids. The CDR3 loop reads CASSVVGTGGNEQFF. The CDR3 DNA is TGTGCCAGCAGCGTAGTCGGGACTGGAGGCAATGAGCAGTTCTTC.

The chain combines TRBV19 with TRBJ1-5; D gene unclear. The CDR3 contains 14 residues. Germline V lookup: CDR1 LNHDA, CDR2 SQIVND (reference sequence). With 2 bases removed from V and 2 bases from J, the gap between germline ends came to 7 bases. CDR3 sequence: CASSIIGRNQPQHF. CDR3 sequence (DNA): TGTGCCAGTAGTATAATAGGGCGCAATCAGCCCCAGCATTTT.

The chain carries TRBV19 and TRBJ2-1; D unresolved. V gave up 1 base and J gave up 6 bases, with 7 bases separating them. The CDR3 has 13 amino acids. Germline V gives CDR1 LNHDA, CDR2 SQIVND (reference sequence). As DNA, the CDR3 is TGTGCCAGTAGTATAGGACCTGGCAATGAGCAGTTCTTC. Its translation is CASSIGPGNEQFF.

This sequence joins TRBV7-6 and TRBJ2-2, with D possibly being TRBD2 (5 bases). V lost 3 bases and J 7 bases, leaving 18 bases between the germline ends. The CDR3 contains 16 residues. Per germline, CDR1 SGHVS and CDR2 FNYEAQ. The CDR3 reads CASSFADWKYHGELFF. The CDR3 DNA is TGTGCCAGCAGCTTCGCGGACTGGAAATATCACGGGGAGCTGTTTTTT.

V gene TRBV24-1 combines with J gene TRBJ2-2; 12 positions agree with TRBD2. Germline V gene data show CDR1 as KGHDR and CDR2 as SFDVKD. The CDR3 is 19 residues long. The V segment lost 3 bases and the J segment 3 bases; nucleotides outside the gene matches: 10. In nucleotides, the CDR3 is TGTGCCACCAGTGATCGACTGCGACTAGCGGGAGATGACACCGGGGAGCTGTTTTTT. Translated, it gives CATSDRLRLAGDDTGELFF.

The V gene is TRBV5-6, the J gene TRBJ2-1; weak D call: TRBD1 (6 bases). V lost 3 bases and J lost 7, with 8 bases in between. This CDR3 is 12 amino acids long. Germline CDR1 SGHDT, CDR2 YYEEEE. The CDR3 sequence: CASSSGQNEQFF. CDR3 in DNA: TGTGCCAGCAGCTCTGGACAGAATGAGCAGTTCTTC.

The rearrangement links TRBV30 to TRBJ1-1; D not resolved. With 0 bases removed from V and 4 bases from J, the gap between germline ends came to 9 bases. CDR3 length equals 13 residues. Germline V gives CDR1 GTSNPN, CDR2 SVGIG (reference sequence). CDR3 sequence: CAWSVVLGTEAFF. The CDR3 DNA is TGTGCCTGGAGTGTGGTCCTAGGCACTGAAGCTTTCTTT.

The chain couples TRBV7-2 to TRBJ1-2; 9 nucleotides agree with TRBD1. CDR1 and CDR2 from the germline V gene are SGHTA and FQGNSA. CDR3 length: 16 residues. V shed 5 bases and J 4 bases; nucleotides not matched to a gene: 11. The chain's CDR3 is CASSIRTGELLYGYTF. Written as DNA, the CDR3 is TGTGCCAGCAGCATACGGACAGGGGAGCTGCTCTATGGCTACACCTTC.

This clonotype was counted between two and nine times. The V and J genes are TRBV12-3 or TRBV12-4 and TRBJ2-1; TRBD2 is a possible D gene (7 bases). V dropped 11 bases and J dropped 6 bases, with 17 bases sitting between them. The CDR3 loop spans 13 amino acids. The CDR3 region is CAAGGGQFNEQFF. DNA of the CDR3: TGTGCCGCTGGGGGGGGGCAATTCAATGAGCAGTTCTTC.

The gene calls are TRBV10-3 and TRBJ2-1, with D tentatively TRBD1 (6 bases). Germline V lookup: CDR1 ENHRY, CDR2 SYGVKD. The V and J ends lost 3 bases and 0 bases respectively, with 12 bases between them. This CDR3 is built from 16 residues. CDR3 loop: CAISDSQGPSYNEQFF. The CDR3 DNA sequence: TGTGCCATCAGTGACTCTCAGGGGCCCTCCTACAATGAGCAGTTCTTC.

The V gene is TRBV13, the J gene TRBJ2-2; no firm D call. The CDR3 has 13 residues. Germline CDR1 PRHDT, CDR2 FYEKMQ (reference sequence). Trimming removed 7 bases at V and 6 bases at J, with 12 bases between. The CDR3 sequence: CASTEARAGELFF. CDR3 coding DNA: TGTGCCAGCACCGAGGCACGAGCCGGGGAGCTGTTTTTT. The full variable domain, in which reference TRBV13 and TRBJ2-2 provide the parts outside the CDR3, is AAGVIQSPRHLIKEKRETATLKCYPIPRHDTVYWYQQGPGQDPQFLISFYEKMQSDKGSIPDRFSAQQFSDYHSELNMSSLELGDSALYFCASTEARAGELFFGEGSRLTVL.

The chain has TRBV9 and TRBJ2-1; unclear D gene. This CDR3 is built from 14 residues. CDR1 and CDR2 from the germline V gene are SGDLS and YYNGEE. V shed 3 bases and J shed 5 bases, with 12 bases lying between them. CDR3 in DNA: TGTGCCAGCAGCGGGGCCGGGCGGAACAATGAGCAGTTCTTC. It is translated as CASSGAGRNNEQFF.

This chain links TRBV27 with TRBJ2-2; weak D call: TRBD2 (7 bases). The germline CDR1 and CDR2 sequences are MNHEY and SMNVEV (reference sequence). The CDR3 extends over 16 amino acids. Trimming pared 4 bases from V and 3 bases from J, leaving 15 bases between. The CDR3 region is CASSSVGGRYTGELFF. CDR3 nucleotides: TGTGCCAGCAGTTCTGTCGGGGGGCGATACACCGGGGAGCTGTTTTTT.

This chain joins TRBV6-5 and TRBJ2-7; tentatively, D is TRBD1 (6 bases). CDR3 length: 13 residues. Germline V CDR1 and CDR2: MNHEY, SVGAGI. V was clipped by 5 bases and J by 4 bases, with 12 bases between them. CDR3 in DNA: TGTGCCAGCAGTATCGGGACATCGTACGAGCAGTACTTC. Protein sequence: CASSIGTSYEQYF.

The rearrangement joins TRBV9 to TRBJ2-5, with D tentatively TRBD1 (6 bases). With 2 bases removed from V and 3 bases from J, the gap between germline ends came to 14 bases. The CDR3 has 15 residues. Germline CDR1 reads SGDLS; CDR2 reads YYNGEE. In nucleotides, the CDR3 is TGTGCCAGCAGCGTCGAAAACAGGGAAAAAGAGACCCAGTACTTC. This gives the protein CASSVENREKETQYF.

This clonotype was counted only a few times. The V call is TRBV11-2, the J call TRBJ1-1; possibly TRBD1 for D (5 bases). Trimming stripped 6 bases from V and 3 bases from J, with 11 bases between. CDR1 and CDR2 from the germline V gene are SGHAT and FQNNGV. This CDR3 has 13 amino acids. DNA for the CDR3: TGTGCCAGCAGTCGGCAGGGTGACACTGAAGCTTTCTTT. Its protein product is CASSRQGDTEAFF.

The V and J genes are TRBV6-1 and TRBJ2-7; TRBD2 aligns across 7 bases. Germline loops: CDR1 MNHNS, CDR2 SASEGT. This CDR3 is built from 16 residues. V trimming: 7 bases; J trimming: 5 bases; junction bases outside the gene matches: 17. The DNA for the CDR3 is TGTGCCAGCACTACCCCCGGGCGGGGGAGCCCCCACGAGCAGTACTTC. Its translation is CASTTPGRGSPHEQYF.

In this sample, this clonotype turned up once. The V call is TRBV9, the J call TRBJ1-2, with D perhaps matching TRBD1 (5 bases). In germline, CDR1 is SGDLS, CDR2 YYNGEE. The CDR3 is 15 residues long. Between the trimmed V and J ends, which lost 0 bases and 0 bases, there was a span of 9 bases. The CDR3 protein is CASSVGQSPNYGYTF. Written as DNA, the CDR3 is TGTGCCAGCAGCGTAGGACAGTCTCCTAACTATGGCTACACCTTC.

This rearrangement joins TRBV5-6 to TRBJ1-5, with 7 bases lining up with TRBD1. CDR3 length: 14 residues. Per the germline V gene, CDR1 is SGHDT and CDR2 is YYEEEE. The V segment lost 3 bases and the J segment 6 bases; nucleotides outside the gene matches: 6. CDR3 bases: TGTGCCAGCAGCTCCGGGACAGTGCTTCAGCCCCAGCATTTT. This encodes CASSSGTVLQPQHF.

CDR3 amino acids: CASRGQGEWPQHF. CDR3 DNA: TGTGCCAGTAGGGGACAGGGTGAGTGGCCCCAGCATTTT. The V gene is TRBV19, the J gene TRBJ1-5; 9 bases are a match to TRBD1. V was clipped by 6 bases and J by 9 bases; unmatched bases: 6. This CDR3 is built from 13 residues. The germline V gene encodes CDR1 LNHDA and CDR2 SQIVND (reference sequence). Using reference TRBV19 and TRBJ1-5 for the parts outside the CDR3, the full variable domain is DGGITQSPKYLFRKEGQNVTLSCEQNLNHDAMYWYRQDPGQGLRLIYYSQIVNDFQKGDIAEGYSVSREKKESFPLTVTSAQKNPTAFYLCASRGQGEWPQHFGDGTRLSIL.

The V gene is TRBV9, the J gene TRBJ1-2; D gene unclear. The ends were cut back, 4 bases at V and 3 bases at J, with 13 bases in the middle. This CDR3 is built from 14 residues. CDR1 is SGDLS, CDR2 YYNGEE, per germline. The CDR3 nucleotides are TGTGCCAGCAGCCCCGGAGGGTTAGACTATGGCTACACCTTC. It codes for CASSPGGLDYGYTF.

This clonotype was seen a single time. The chain uses TRBV7-9 and TRBJ2-5; TRBD1 is a possible D gene (5 bases). The V end was cut by 5 bases, the J end by 7 bases, with 17 bases between. This CDR3 comprises 14 residues. Germline V gene sequence: CDR1 SEHNR, CDR2 FQNEAQ (reference sequence). The CDR3 DNA reads as TGTGCCAGCAGCCCAAGCACAGGTCAGGGGACCCAGTACTTC. Translated, it gives CASSPSTGQGTQYF.